What follows describes a single TCR beta chain. The record originates from a study of blood T cell repertoires in COVID-19. Study background: Nucleic acid was either cDNA or gDNA, and it came from T cells, B-cell-depleted T cells, or PBMCs.

Trimming removed 0 bases from V and 10 bases from J, with 19 bases in between. Germline assignment: CDR1 ENHRY and CDR2 SYGVKD. The CDR3 length is 16 residues. Data came from immunoSEQ multiplex PCR; TCRdb stores just in-frame clones and leaves some out. The table includes about 100,000 clones, about 80% detected once. The sequencing input was peripheral blood. The clonotype was recovered from a woman aged 65 to 85 with acute or convalescent COVID-19. The chain joins TRBV10-3 to TRBJ2-1, with D possibly TRBD2 on 5 matching bases. CDR3: CAISESTVLDGMEQFF. The DNA for the CDR3 is TGTGCCATCAGTGAGTCGACGGTACTAGACGGAATGGAGCAGTTCTTC.